This T cell receptor (beta chain) stems from a study of CD8 T cells in ankylosing spondylitis. As concerns this clonotype: Its antigen is unknown.

As the method for making TCR beta libraries, quantitative 5'-RACE with molecular barcodes was used. TCRdb re-derived calls from the 5' RACE reads in MiXCR, one entry per CDR3 protein. This sample has 800,000 to 900,000 distinct CDR3 sequences, with about 10% found just once. Trimming shortened V by 5 bases and J by 4 bases, and 14 bases separated the two germline ends. The CDR3 totals 14 residues. Germline V gene lookup returns CDR1 SGHTA and CDR2 FQGTGA. Study findings and constraints: Reactive arthritis synovial fluid and blood were previously reported to contain some motif variants. Those disease-linked clones were CD8+; they were also relatively rare in peripheral blood. There was a TCR beta motif, made of several highly homologous variants, that appeared characteristic of ankylosing spondylitis blood.

The TCR comes from a male donor with ankylosing spondylitis. The chain has TRBV7-3 and TRBJ2-5; D might be TRBD2 (6 bases). Sequencing was done on a sample of blood, either unsorted or a sorted T cell fraction (not recorded which). The CDR3 sequence is CASSRSGVGETQYF. In nucleotides, the CDR3 is TGTGCCAGCAGCCGCTCGGGGGTCGGAGAGACCCAGTACTTC.